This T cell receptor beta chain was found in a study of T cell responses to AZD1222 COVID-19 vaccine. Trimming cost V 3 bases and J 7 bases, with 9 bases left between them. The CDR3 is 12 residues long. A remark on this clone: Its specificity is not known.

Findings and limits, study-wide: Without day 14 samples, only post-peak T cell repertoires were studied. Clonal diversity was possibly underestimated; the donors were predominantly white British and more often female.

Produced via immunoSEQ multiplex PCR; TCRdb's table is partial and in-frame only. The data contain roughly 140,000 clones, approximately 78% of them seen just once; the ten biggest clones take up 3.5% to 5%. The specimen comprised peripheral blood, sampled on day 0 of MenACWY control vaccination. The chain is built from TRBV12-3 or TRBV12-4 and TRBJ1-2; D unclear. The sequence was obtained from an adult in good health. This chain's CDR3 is CASSLQTPGYTF. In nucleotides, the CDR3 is TGTGCCAGCAGTTTGCAGACTCCTGGCTACACCTTC.